The sequence of this T cell receptor beta chain was determined in a study of T cells after yellow fever vaccination. Germline trimming cut 8 bases from V and 6 bases from J; bases unmatched to any gene: 7. Germline loops: CDR1 MNHNS, CDR2 SASEGT. This CDR3 spans 13 amino acids. One entry per CDR3 protein results from TCRdb running MiXCR on the 5' RACE reads. Of hundreds of thousands of distinct CDR3 sequences in the sample, roughly 13% were seen once. V and J are TRBV6-1 and TRBJ2-3; 8 bases map to TRBD1. The origin of this receptor is a young man who received the YFV17D yellow fever vaccine. The sample here was PBMCs, taken on the day of the yellow fever booster vaccination. The DNA for the CDR3 is TGTGCCAGCGAGAAACAGGGGGTGGATACGCAGTATTTT. Amino acids: CASEKQGVDTQYF.